This is a list of T cell receptor beta chains from one sample in a study of blood T cell repertoires in COVID-19. Clones were sequenced by immunoSEQ multiplex PCR, and TCRdb holds only the in-frame ones, with some missing. The sample yields some 320,000 clones, roughly 89% seen once. Sequencing was carried out using PBMCs or T cells enriched from blood (not recorded which). The receptors derive from a man in his 60s who had recovered from COVID-19. Both conserved end residues are part of each CDR3. A D gene is named only where the DNA matches it firmly. Size is omitted from some rows. Given values are once, few, many or a class for expanded clones.

d_call j_call clone_size v_call cdr3_nt cdr3_aa
TRBD1 TRBJ2-7 . TRBV5-6 TGTGCCAGCAGCCACAGGGGGAGCTCCTACGAGCAGTACTTC CASSHRGSSYEQYF
. TRBJ1-1 once TRBV3-1/TRBV3-2 TGTGCCAGCAGCCAAGTGGGGGGGGACACTGAAGCTTTCTTT CASSQVGGDTEAFF
. TRBJ2-7 . TRBV11-2 TGTGCCAGCAGCTTACGCACCACAGCTATCTACGAGCAGTACTTC CASSLRTTAIYEQYF
. TRBJ1-2 . TRBV6-5 TGTGCCAGCAGTTGGGGGGTACGGTATGGCTACACCTTC CASSWGVRYGYTF
. TRBJ1-2 . TRBV12-2 TGTGCAAGTCGATTTGCCCAAACAGGGGCTAACTATGGCTACACCTTC CASRFAQTGANYGYTF
. TRBJ2-7 few TRBV28 TGTGCCAGCAGTTTATCAGGCTGGCAGGCCTACTCCTACGAGCAGTACTTC CASSLSGWQAYSYEQYF
TRBD1 TRBJ1-1 . TRBV28 TGTGCCAGCAGTTTAATCGGGGGACAGGGGGCGATGAACACTGAAGCTTTCTTT CASSLIGGQGAMNTEAFF
. TRBJ1-1 . TRBV6-5 TGTGCCAGCAGTTATACACAGGGATCGTCTGAAGCTTTCTTT CASSYTQGSSEAFF
TRBD1 TRBJ1-1 . TRBV3-1/TRBV3-2 TGTGCCAGCAGCAGGACAGGGGGCAGTTTTAACACTGAAGCTTTCTTT CASSRTGGSFNTEAFF
. TRBJ1-1 . TRBV6-2/TRBV6-3 TGTGCCAGCAGTTATGTCCCGGACACAATAAACACTGAAGCTTTCTTT CASSYVPDTINTEAFF
TRBD1 TRBJ2-7 once TRBV6-5 TGTGCCAGCAGTTACCAAGACAGGGTTCGGCAGTACTTC CASSYQDRVRQYF
. TRBJ2-5 . TRBV2 TGTGCCAGCAGCCCCGGGGCGACAGGTGTCGGGGAGACCCAGTACTTC CASSPGATGVGETQYF
. TRBJ2-7 . TRBV29-1 TGCAGCGTGGGGTCGGGGGGCGCTTCCGAGCAGTACTTC CSVGSGGASEQYF
TRBD1 TRBJ1-1 . TRBV7-2 TGTGCCAGCAGCCGGGACAGGGGAATGAACACTGAAGCTTTCTTT CASSRDRGMNTEAFF
. TRBJ1-5 . TRBV6-1 TGTGCCAGCAGTGATATTGAGGGATTTGGCAATCAGCCCCAGCATTTT CASSDIEGFGNQPQHF
TRBD1 TRBJ2-4 . TRBV10-3 TGTGCCATCAGTAGTCCGGGACAGGGGGACATTCAGTACTTC CAISSPGQGDIQYF
TRBD2 TRBJ2-1 . TRBV3-1/TRBV3-2 TGTGCCAGCAGCCAATCCTTAGGAGCGGGAAGTCGGAATGAGCAGTTCTTC CASSQSLGAGSRNEQFF
TRBD2 TRBJ2-3 . TRBV15 TGTGCCACCAGCAGGGTTATGGGACTAGCGGGGGACCCTCGTGGCACAGATACGCAGTATTTT CATSRVMGLAGDPRGTDTQYF
. TRBJ1-4 once TRBV4-2 TGTGCCAGCAGCCAAGTCCGAGCAACTAATGAAAAACTGTTTTTT CASSQVRATNEKLFF
. TRBJ2-4 . TRBV12-3/TRBV12-4 TGTGCCAGCAGGCGACTAGGGTCAAACATTCAGTACTTC CASRRLGSNIQYF
. TRBJ2-2 . TRBV5-1 TGCGCCAGCAGCTGGGGGCAGAACACCGGGGAGCTGTTTTTT CASSWGQNTGELFF
. TRBJ1-4 . TRBV7-2 TGTGCCAGCAAAACTTTATCTAATGAAAAACTGTTTTTT CASKTLSNEKLFF
TRBD2 TRBJ2-3 . TRBV9 TGTGCCAGCAGCGTTAGCGGGAGCACAGATACGCAGTATTTT CASSVSGSTDTQYF
TRBD1 TRBJ1-1 . TRBV15 TGTGCCACCAGCAGAGAAAGGACAGGACAGAACACTGAAGCTTTCTTT CATSRERTGQNTEAFF
TRBD1 TRBJ1-3 . TRBV28 TGTGCCAGCAGTTTCGCTGGACAGGGTTTTATATCCGGAAACACCATATATTTT CASSFAGQGFISGNTIYF
TRBD1 TRBJ2-1 . TRBV5-1 TGCGCCAGCAGCCGACAGGGGGCTCGGCTCAACTACAATGAGCAGTTCTTC CASSRQGARLNYNEQFF